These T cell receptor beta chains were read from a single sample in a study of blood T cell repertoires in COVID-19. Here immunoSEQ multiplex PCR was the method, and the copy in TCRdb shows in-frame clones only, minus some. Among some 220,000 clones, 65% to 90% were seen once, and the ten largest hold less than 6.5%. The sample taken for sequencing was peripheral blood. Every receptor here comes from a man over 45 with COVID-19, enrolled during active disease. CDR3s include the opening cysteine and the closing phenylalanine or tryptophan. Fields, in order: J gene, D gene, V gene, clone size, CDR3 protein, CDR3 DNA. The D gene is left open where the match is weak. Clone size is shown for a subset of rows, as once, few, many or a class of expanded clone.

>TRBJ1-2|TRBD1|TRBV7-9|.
CASIPNRGANYGYTF
TGTGCCAGCATTCCGAACAGGGGAGCTAACTATGGCTACACCTTC
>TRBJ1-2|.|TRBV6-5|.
CASSYYGPGYGYTF
TGTGCCAGCAGTTACTACGGTCCGGGCTATGGCTACACCTTC
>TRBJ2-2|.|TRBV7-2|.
CASSQQVFIGELFF
TGTGCCAGCAGCCAACAGGTTTTTATCGGGGAGCTGTTTTTT
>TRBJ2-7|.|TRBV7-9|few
CASRREISYEQYF
TGTGCCAGCAGACGTGAGATCTCCTACGAGCAGTACTTC
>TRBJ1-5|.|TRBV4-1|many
CASSPGGRGRSNQPQHF
TGCGCCAGCAGCCCAGGCGGAAGGGGCAGGAGCAATCAGCCCCAGCATTTT
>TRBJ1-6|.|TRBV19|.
CASSKEPRYNSPLHF
TGTGCCAGTAGTAAGGAGCCGAGGTATAATTCACCCCTCCACTTT
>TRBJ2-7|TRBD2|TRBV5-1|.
CASSLTSGPYEQYF
TGCGCCAGCAGCTTAACTAGCGGGCCCTACGAGCAGTACTTC
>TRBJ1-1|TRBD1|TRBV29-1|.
CSVESANRGLWSFF
TGCAGCGTTGAATCAGCGAACAGGGGGCTATGGTCTTTCTTT
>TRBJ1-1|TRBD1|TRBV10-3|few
CAISARGTGITEAFF
TGTGCCATCAGTGCCCGGGGGACAGGGATCACTGAAGCTTTCTTT
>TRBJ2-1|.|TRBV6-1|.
CASSEGPGQSYNEQFF
TGTGCCAGCAGTGAGGGGCCAGGGCAGTCCTACAATGAGCAGTTCTTC
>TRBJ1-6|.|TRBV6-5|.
CASSYDGGLTPLHF
TGTGCCAGCAGTTACGACGGGGGGTTAACACCCCTCCACTTT
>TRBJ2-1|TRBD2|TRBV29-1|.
CSASRGTYNEQFF
TGCAGCGCCTCGCGGGGGACCTACAATGAGCAGTTCTTC
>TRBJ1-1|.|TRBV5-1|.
CASSREGGDTEAFF
TGCGCCAGCAGCCGCGAGGGAGGAGACACTGAAGCTTTCTTT
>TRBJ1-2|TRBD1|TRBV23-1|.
CASSPGTGEEGNYGYTF
TGCGCCAGCAGTCCCGGGACAGGGGAAGAGGGTAACTATGGCTACACCTTC
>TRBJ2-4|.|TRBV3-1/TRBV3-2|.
CASSPSTVGSFSAKNIQYF
TGTGCCAGCAGTCCATCGACAGTTGGGTCATTCTCAGCCAAAAACATTCAGTACTTC
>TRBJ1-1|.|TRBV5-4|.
CASSLGKGVEAFF
TGTGCCAGCAGCTTGGGGAAAGGGGTTGAAGCTTTCTTT
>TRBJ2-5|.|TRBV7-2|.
CASSLASAGAAQYF
TGTGCCAGCAGCTTAGCTAGTGCGGGGGCGGCCCAGTACTTC
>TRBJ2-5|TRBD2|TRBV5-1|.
CASGSGGRQETQYF
TGCGCCAGCGGTAGCGGGGGCCGCCAAGAGACCCAGTACTTC
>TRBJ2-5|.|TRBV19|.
CASSITGETQYF
TGTGCCAGTAGTATAACTGGAGAGACCCAGTACTTC
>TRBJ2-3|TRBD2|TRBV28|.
CASSKLAGGPNTQYF
TGTGCCAGCAGCAAACTAGCGGGGGGGCCAAATACGCAGTATTTT
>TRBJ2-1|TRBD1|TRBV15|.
CATSKDRVGYNEQFF
TGTGCCACCAGCAAAGACAGGGTGGGCTACAATGAGCAGTTCTTC
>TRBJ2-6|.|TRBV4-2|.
CASSQDFGRAGANVLTF
TGTGCCAGCAGCCAAGATTTTGGCAGGGCTGGGGCCAACGTCCTGACTTTC
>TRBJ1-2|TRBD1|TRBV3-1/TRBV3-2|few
CASSPTGGGYTF
TGTGCCAGCAGCCCGACAGGGGGTGGCTACACCTTC
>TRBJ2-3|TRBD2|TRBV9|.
CASSVAGGGATSTDTQYF
TGTGCCAGCAGCGTAGCTGGCGGGGGGGCAACTAGCACAGATACGCAGTATTTT
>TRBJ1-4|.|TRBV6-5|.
CASSYSGVGGKLFF
TGTGCCAGCAGTTACTCGGGCGTCGGGGGAAAACTGTTTTTT
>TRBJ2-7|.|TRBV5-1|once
CASSLAVIGYEQYF
TGCGCCAGCAGCTTGGCCGTAATCGGCTACGAGCAGTACTTC
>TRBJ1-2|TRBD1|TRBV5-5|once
CASSTVVTGGLGYTF
TGTGCCAGCAGCACGGTTGTGACAGGGGGACTTGGCTACACCTTC
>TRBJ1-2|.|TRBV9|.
CASSLSSGHRGYTF
TGTGCCAGCAGCCTATCATCAGGGCACCGGGGCTACACCTTC
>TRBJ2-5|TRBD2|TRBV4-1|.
CASSQGLAGGQETQYF
TGCGCCAGCAGCCAAGGGCTAGCGGGGGGCCAAGAGACCCAGTACTTC
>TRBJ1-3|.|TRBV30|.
CAWTVLLGNTIYF
TGTGCCTGGACCGTACTCCTGGGAAACACCATATATTTT
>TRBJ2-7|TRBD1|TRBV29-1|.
CSVYRDRGYEQYF
TGCAGCGTATACCGGGACAGGGGCTACGAGCAGTACTTC
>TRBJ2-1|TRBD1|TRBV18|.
CASSPTGGLGEQFF
TGTGCCAGCTCACCGACAGGGGGTCTTGGTGAGCAGTTCTTC
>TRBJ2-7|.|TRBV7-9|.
CASSSDREQYF
TGTGCCAGCAGCAGCGACAGGGAGCAGTACTTC
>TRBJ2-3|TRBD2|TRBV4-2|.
CASSRRTSGGPTDTQYF
TGTGCCAGCAGCCGCCGGACTAGCGGGGGGCCCACAGATACGCAGTATTTT
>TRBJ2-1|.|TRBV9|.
CASSSGHNEQFF
TGTGCCAGCAGCTCTGGCCACAATGAGCAGTTCTTC
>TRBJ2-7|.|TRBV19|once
CASSRDSLGEQYF
TGTGCCAGTAGTAGGGACTCACTTGGCGAGCAGTACTTC
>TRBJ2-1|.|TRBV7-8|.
CASSAEVGAYNEQFF
TGTGCCAGCAGCGCGGAGGTTGGGGCCTACAATGAGCAGTTCTTC
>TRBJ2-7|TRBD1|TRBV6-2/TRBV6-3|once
CASSYSTQGQRYEQYF
TGTGCCAGCAGTTACTCGACCCAGGGACAGAGGTACGAGCAGTACTTC
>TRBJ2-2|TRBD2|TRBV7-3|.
CASSLRGAGGLTGELFF
TGTGCCAGCAGCTTAAGGGGAGCGGGGGGGCTCACCGGGGAGCTGTTTTTT
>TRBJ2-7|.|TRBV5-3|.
CARSLESGQSYEQYF
TGTGCCAGAAGCTTGGAGTCGGGACAATCCTACGAGCAGTACTTC
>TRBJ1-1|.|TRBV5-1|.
CASSLWGEGTEAFF
TGCGCCAGCAGCTTGTGGGGGGAGGGCACTGAAGCTTTCTTT
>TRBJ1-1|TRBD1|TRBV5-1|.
CASSSGQGGSTEAFF
TGCGCCAGCAGCTCGGGACAGGGAGGGAGCACTGAAGCTTTCTTT
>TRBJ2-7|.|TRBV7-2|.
CASSPRKRPGDEQYF
TGTGCCAGCAGCCCCCGAAAACGCCCGGGTGACGAGCAGTACTTC
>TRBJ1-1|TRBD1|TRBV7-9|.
CASSSRQGNSEAFF
TGTGCCAGCAGCTCCCGACAGGGGAACTCTGAAGCTTTCTTT
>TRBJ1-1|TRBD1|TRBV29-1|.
CSALQGGRDTEAFF
TGCAGCGCCCTACAGGGGGGTAGGGACACTGAAGCTTTCTTT
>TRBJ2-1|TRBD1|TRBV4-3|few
CASSQANRGNEQFF
TGCGCCAGCAGCCAAGCTAACAGGGGAAATGAGCAGTTCTTC
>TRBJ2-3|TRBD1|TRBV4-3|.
CASSQAGTGHSDTQYF
TGCGCCAGCAGCCAAGCCGGGACAGGGCATTCAGATACGCAGTATTTT
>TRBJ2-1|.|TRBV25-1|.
CASSGVQSYNEQFF
TGTGCCAGCAGTGGGGTACAGTCCTACAATGAGCAGTTCTTC
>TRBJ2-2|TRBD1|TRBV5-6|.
CASSLVRQGDTGELFF
TGTGCCAGCAGCTTGGTCCGGCAGGGGGACACCGGGGAGCTGTTTTTT
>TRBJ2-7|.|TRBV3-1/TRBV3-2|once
CASSQDTLTEYEQYF
TGTGCCAGCAGCCAAGATACCCTGACTGAATACGAGCAGTACTTC
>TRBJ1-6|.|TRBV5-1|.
CASSLDRGSNSPLHF
TGCGCCAGCAGCTTGGATAGGGGGAGCAATTCACCCCTCCACTTT
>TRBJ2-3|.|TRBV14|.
CASSQGGKGLTDTQYF
TGTGCCAGCAGCCAAGGAGGGAAGGGTCTCACAGATACGCAGTATTTT
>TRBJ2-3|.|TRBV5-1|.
CASSSLAPGDTQYF
TGCGCCAGCAGTTCTCTAGCTCCTGGGGATACGCAGTATTTT
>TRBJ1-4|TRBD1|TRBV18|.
CASSPDRTEKLFF
TGTGCCAGCTCACCGGACAGGACTGAAAAACTGTTTTTT